This is a list of T cell receptor beta chains from one sample in a study of T cell responses to AZD1222 COVID-19 vaccine. Repertoires were generated with immunoSEQ multiplex PCR, while TCRdb's copy carries only in-frame clones and drops some. The sample includes some 140,000 clones, 91% of them seen just once. Sequences were derived from peripheral blood, sampled on day 0 of AZD1222 vaccination. These receptors were taken from an adult in good health. Each CDR3 is given with its conserved first and last residue. The D gene is left open where the match is weak. Not every row has a clone size; where given, it reads once, few, many or a size class.

cdr3_aa cdr3_nt j_call d_call clone_size v_call
CATSRPGQGYEKLFF TGTGCCACCAGCAGGCCGGGACAGGGGTACGAAAAACTGTTTTTT TRBJ1-4 TRBD1 . TRBV15
CASSLVASGGETQYF TGCGCCAGCAGCTTGGTGGCTAGCGGGGGGGAGACCCAGTACTTC TRBJ2-5 TRBD2 . TRBV5-1
CASSAHLRENTEAFF TGCGCCAGCAGCGCGCACCTCAGGGAGAACACTGAAGCTTTCTTT TRBJ1-1 . . TRBV4-3
CASSVGRGVGEQFF TGTGCCAGTAGCGTGGGACGGGGGGTCGGAGAGCAGTTCTTC TRBJ2-1 TRBD2 few TRBV19
CASSERGGAEQFF TGTGCCAGCAGTGAGCGTGGGGGTGCTGAGCAGTTCTTC TRBJ2-1 . . TRBV7-6
CASSEGWTYEQYF TGTGCCAGCAGTGAAGGGTGGACCTACGAGCAGTACTTC TRBJ2-7 . . TRBV6-1
CASSGTGWEAFF TGTGCCAGCAGCGGGACAGGTTGGGAAGCTTTCTTT TRBJ1-1 TRBD1 once TRBV5-5
CASRPGGYGYTF TGTGCCAGCAGGCCGGGCGGATATGGCTACACCTTC TRBJ1-2 . . TRBV28
CASSLGLAGVAGQYF TGCGCCAGCAGCTTGGGACTAGCGGGAGTTGCTGGGCAGTACTTC TRBJ2-7 TRBD2 . TRBV5-1
CASSFAGSNQPQHF TGTGCCAGCAGTTTTGCTGGGAGCAATCAGCCCCAGCATTTT TRBJ1-5 . . TRBV6-2/TRBV6-3
CASSTGPREQYF TGTGCCAGCAGCACAGGGCCCCGGGAGCAGTACTTC TRBJ2-7 . . TRBV7-2
CASSAQGGRTDTQYF TGTGCCAGCAGCGCCCAGGGGGGCCGAACAGATACGCAGTATTTT TRBJ2-3 . . TRBV9
CASSPQGSNQPQHF TGCGCCAGCAGCCCCCAGGGGAGCAATCAGCCCCAGCATTTT TRBJ1-5 . . TRBV5-1
CASSQRGGEKLFF TGTGCCAGCAGCCAAAGGGGGGGGGAAAAACTGTTTTTT TRBJ1-4 . . TRBV14
CASSVAAIGLNEQFF TGTGCCAGCAGCGTAGCTGCAATTGGGTTAAATGAGCAGTTCTTC TRBJ2-1 . . TRBV9
CASSLAGAHSGNTIYF TGCGCCAGCAGCTTGGCAGGGGCTCACTCTGGAAACACCATATATTTT TRBJ1-3 . . TRBV5-1
CASSRTSYGYTF TGTGCCAGCAGCCGCACCTCCTATGGCTACACCTTC TRBJ1-2 . . TRBV7-2
CASSPALTDTQYF TGTGCCAGCAGCCCGGCGCTCACAGATACGCAGTATTTT TRBJ2-3 . . TRBV28
CASKGPLEQYF TGTGCCAGCAAGGGCCCCCTCGAGCAGTACTTC TRBJ2-7 . . TRBV6-5
CASSFIVGSGNTIYF TGTGCCAGCAGCTTTATCGTGGGCTCTGGAAACACCATATATTTT TRBJ1-3 . . TRBV5-5
CASSLTGSNYGYTF TGTGCCAGCAGCTTGACAGGGTCCAACTATGGCTACACCTTC TRBJ1-2 . . TRBV5-6
CASSQDFHRTQYF TGCGCCAGCAGCCAAGATTTTCATCGGACGCAGTATTTT TRBJ2-3 . . TRBV4-3
CASNGSGGKGGVTEAFF TGTGCCAGCAATGGGTCAGGGGGCAAGGGCGGAGTGACTGAAGCTTTCTTT TRBJ1-1 TRBD1 . TRBV27
CASSETPYNEQFF TGTGCCAGCAGTGAAACCCCGTACAATGAGCAGTTCTTC TRBJ2-1 . . TRBV2
CASSSTGTGYGEKLFF TGTGCCAGCAGCTCTACCGGGACAGGTTACGGTGAAAAACTGTTTTTT TRBJ1-4 TRBD1 once TRBV11-3
CASSPDLSYNEQFF TGTGCCAGTAGTCCTGACTTATCCTACAATGAGCAGTTCTTC TRBJ2-1 . . TRBV19
CASSYKQLTDTQYF TGTGCCAGCAGTTACAAACAGTTAACAGATACGCAGTATTTT TRBJ2-3 . few TRBV6-5
CASSPTDSGNTIYF TGCGCCAGCAGTCCGACAGACTCTGGAAACACCATATATTTT TRBJ1-3 . . TRBV5-1
CASERDRNGYTF TGTGCCAGCGAGAGGGACAGGAATGGCTACACCTTC TRBJ1-2 . . TRBV21-1
CASSLGLAPHEQYF TGTGCCAGCAGCTTGGGGCTAGCTCCTCACGAGCAGTACTTC TRBJ2-7 . . TRBV7-9
CASSERGGIETQYF TGTGCCAGCAGTGAGCGGGGGGGCATCGAGACCCAGTACTTC TRBJ2-5 TRBD2 . TRBV6-1
CASSLLGPVYGYTF TGTGCCAGCAGTTTATTGGGACCGGTCTATGGCTACACCTTC TRBJ1-2 . . TRBV28
CASSESGIQPQHF TGTGCCAGCAGTGAATCAGGGATTCAGCCCCAGCATTTT TRBJ1-5 . . TRBV25-1
CASSTYKVGTGELFF TGTGCCAGCAGTACCTACAAGGTTGGGACCGGGGAGCTGTTTTTT TRBJ2-2 . . TRBV6-2/TRBV6-3
CASSLPGQASYNEQFF TGTGCCAGCAGCTTGCCGGGACAAGCCTCCTACAATGAGCAGTTCTTC TRBJ2-1 . . TRBV5-4
CASSFGWPTPYEQYF TGTGCCAGCAGTTTCGGTTGGCCCACCCCCTACGAGCAGTACTTC TRBJ2-7 . . TRBV28
CASSPDIHQPQHF TGTGCCAGCAGCCCGGACATTCATCAGCCCCAGCATTTT TRBJ1-5 . . TRBV2
CASSHQGRRYNSPLHF TGCGCCAGCAGCCATCAGGGGCGTAGGTACAATTCACCCCTCCACTTT TRBJ1-6 . . TRBV4-1
CASSRDRGSNEQFF TGTGCCAGTAGCCGGGACAGGGGGAGCAATGAGCAGTTCTTC TRBJ2-1 TRBD1 . TRBV18
CASSSPDSFTEAFF TGTGCCAGCAGTTCCCCAGACAGTTTTACTGAAGCTTTCTTT TRBJ1-1 . . TRBV27
CASSSLGYEQYF TGCGCCAGCAGTAGCTTAGGCTACGAGCAGTACTTC TRBJ2-7 . . TRBV10-2
CASSHSTGTYGYTF TGTGCCAGCAGCCACTCGACAGGAACTTATGGCTACACCTTC TRBJ1-2 . once TRBV3-1/TRBV3-2
CASIPGQGYTGELFF TGTGCCAGCATACCGGGACAGGGGTACACCGGGGAGCTGTTTTTT TRBJ2-2 TRBD1 . TRBV6-4
CASSLGMAGDTGELFF TGTGCCAGCAGCTTAGGGATGGCGGGAGACACCGGGGAGCTGTTTTTT TRBJ2-2 TRBD2 . TRBV7-2
CASSPRTLGFQYF TGTGCCAGCAGCCCGAGGACTCTCGGCTTCCAGTATTTT TRBJ2-3 . once TRBV11-2
CASSLRPGTGTPNSYEQYF TGTGCCAGCAGCTTACGACCCGGGACAGGAACACCGAACTCCTACGAGCAGTACTTC TRBJ2-7 TRBD1 . TRBV5-5
CASSVDWVNTEAFF TGTGCCAGCAGCGTAGATTGGGTAAACACTGAAGCTTTCTTT TRBJ1-1 . . TRBV9
CATSARQGGETQYF TGTGCCACCAGCGCTCGACAGGGCGGAGAGACCCAGTACTTC TRBJ2-5 TRBD1 few TRBV15
CASSLGGSDQQPQHF TGCGCCAGCAGCTTGGGTGGCAGCGATCAGCAGCCCCAGCATTTT TRBJ1-5 . . TRBV5-1
CASSVGPTDTQYF TGTGCCAGCAGCGTCGGTCCCACAGATACGCAGTATTTT TRBJ2-3 . . TRBV9
CASSADLGLAPLHF TGTGCCAGCAGCGCTGATTTAGGACTGGCACCCCTCCACTTT TRBJ1-6 . . TRBV7-9
CASHRDRAFTGELFF TGTGCCAGTCACCGGGACAGGGCCTTCACCGGGGAGCTGTTTTTT TRBJ2-2 TRBD1 . TRBV19
CAGGAGRSSYEQYF TGCGCCGGAGGGGCGGGGAGAAGCTCCTACGAGCAGTACTTC TRBJ2-7 . . TRBV4-3
CASSPVGTSDTQYF TGTGCCAGCAGCCCCGTCGGCACCTCAGATACGCAGTATTTT TRBJ2-3 . . TRBV11-3
CASSRTSGGALDTQYF TGTGCCAGCAGCCGTACTAGCGGGGGGGCCTTAGATACGCAGTATTTT TRBJ2-3 TRBD2 . TRBV28
CASSLDGLAGYEQYF TGTGCCAGCAGCTTGGACGGACTAGCGGGCTACGAGCAGTACTTC TRBJ2-7 TRBD2 . TRBV11-3
CASNRQGDGYTF TGTGCCAGCAATCGACAGGGGGACGGCTACACCTTC TRBJ1-2 TRBD1 . TRBV25-1
CASTLGDSNEQFF TGTGCCAGCACCTTGGGGGATTCCAATGAGCAGTTCTTC TRBJ2-1 . . TRBV7-9
CASSQGSPPAGNTIYF TGCGCCAGCAGCCAAGGTAGCCCTCCCGCTGGAAACACCATATATTTT TRBJ1-3 . few TRBV4-3